Reported below is one TCR beta chain. Using the 5' RACE reads, TCRdb records one entry per CDR3 protein without DNA. The sample has some 450,000 distinct CDR3 sequences. This sample was taken from a study of monozygotic twins with inflammatory bowel disease. The sequence was obtained from a human donor with ulcerative colitis or Crohn's disease, or a healthy co-twin of an affected twin (not recorded which). Sample: blood.

CDR3 protein: CASSLGTGGPHTGELFF. V usage is TRBV5-1 and J usage is TRBJ2-2; TCRdb gives TRBD1 as the D gene, but with no DNA this cannot be confirmed. The CDR3 contains 17 residues. Germline V gene sequence: CDR1 SGHRS, CDR2 YFSETQ.